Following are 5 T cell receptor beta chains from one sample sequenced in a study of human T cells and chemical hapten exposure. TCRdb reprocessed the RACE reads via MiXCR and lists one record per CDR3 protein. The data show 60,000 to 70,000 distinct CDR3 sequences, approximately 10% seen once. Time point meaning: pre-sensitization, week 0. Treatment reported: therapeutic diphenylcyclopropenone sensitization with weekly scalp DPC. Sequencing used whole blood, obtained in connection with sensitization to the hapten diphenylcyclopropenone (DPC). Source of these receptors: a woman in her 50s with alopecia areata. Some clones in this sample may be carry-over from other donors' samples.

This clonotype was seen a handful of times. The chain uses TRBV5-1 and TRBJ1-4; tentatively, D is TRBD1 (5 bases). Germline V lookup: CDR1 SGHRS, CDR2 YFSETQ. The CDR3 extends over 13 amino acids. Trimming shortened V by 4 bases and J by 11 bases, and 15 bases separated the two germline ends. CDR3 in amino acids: CASSPAREGKLFF. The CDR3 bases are TGCGCCAGCAGCCCGGCCAGGGAGGGGAAACTGTTTTTT.

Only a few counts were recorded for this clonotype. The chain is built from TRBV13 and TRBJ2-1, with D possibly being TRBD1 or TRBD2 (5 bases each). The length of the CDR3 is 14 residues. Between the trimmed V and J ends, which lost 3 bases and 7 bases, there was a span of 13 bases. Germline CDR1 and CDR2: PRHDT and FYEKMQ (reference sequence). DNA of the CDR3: TGTGCCAGCAGCTTGCGAGGGGTGGGTAATGAGCAGTTCTTC. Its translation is CASSLRGVGNEQFF.

CDR3 nucleotides: TGTGCCAGCAGCTTAGGGGCCCTGTCCTACGAGCAGTACTTC. It specifies CASSLGALSYEQYF. The chain combines TRBV7-9 with TRBJ2-7; D remains ambiguous. There are 14 residues in the CDR3. Germline V gene lookup returns CDR1 SEHNR and CDR2 FQNEAQ (reference sequence). V gave up 1 base and J gave up 1 base, with 8 bases separating them.

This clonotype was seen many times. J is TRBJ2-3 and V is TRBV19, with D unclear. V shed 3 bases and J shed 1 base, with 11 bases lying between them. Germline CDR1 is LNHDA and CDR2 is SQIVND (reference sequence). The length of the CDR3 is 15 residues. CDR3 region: CASSIRQAGTDTQYF. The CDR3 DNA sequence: TGTGCCAGTAGTATCAGGCAGGCAGGCACAGATACGCAGTATTTT.

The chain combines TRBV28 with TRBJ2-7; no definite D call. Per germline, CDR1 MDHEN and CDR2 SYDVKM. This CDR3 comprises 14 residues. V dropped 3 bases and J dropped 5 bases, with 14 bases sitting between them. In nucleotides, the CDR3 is TGTGCCAGCAGTTTTAATGCAGTCCCGGACGAGCAGTACTTC. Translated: CASSFNAVPDEQYF.